One and the same sample provided the 19 T cell receptor beta chains below, sequenced in a study of T-cell reconstitution after alpha-beta-depleted transplantation in children listed by TCRdb under 2016. Libraries were built with PCR. The sequencer listed for this sample is Illumina HiSeq 2500. Molecular barcoding was employed in the preparation of TCR libraries, with unique molecular identifiers being used to normalize TCRbeta repertoire quantification. TCRdb passed the public sequencing reads through fastp at Q25 and MiXCR, retaining productive beta sequences. Rows are combined by CDR3 protein, so each entry shows the most common genes and DNA. Within this sample are over 200,000 distinct CDR3 sequences, with approximately 9.5% of them counted one time only. The ten largest clones represent approximately 6.6% of the sample. Sequences were derived from PBMCs from the stem cell graft donor, sampled from the stem cell graft. These receptors came from a human donor who donated a stem cell graft to a child with acute lymphoblastic leukemia.

The chain carries TRBV18 and TRBJ1-5; weak D call: TRBD1 (5 bases). Trimming stripped 6 bases from V and 7 bases from J, with 16 bases between. Per germline, CDR1 KGHSH and CDR2 LQKENI. The CDR3 spans 14 residues. DNA for the CDR3: TGTGCCAGCTCTCGCGAGCAGGGTAACCAGCCCCAGCATTTT. Encoded protein: CASSREQGNQPQHF.

The J gene is TRBJ2-1, the V gene TRBV5-5; 14 bases map to TRBD2. This CDR3 comprises 17 residues. Per germline, CDR1 SGHKS and CDR2 YYEKEE (reference sequence). V was pared by 1 base and J by 9 bases, with 9 bases of the junction left unmatched. CDR3 nucleotide sequence: TGTGCCAGCAGCTTGCATGGACTAGCGGGGGGTGGTGGTGAGCAGTTCTTC. It codes for CASSLHGLAGGGGEQFF.

The gene calls are TRBV18 and TRBJ2-7; D call uncertain. This CDR3 comprises 12 residues. Germline loops: CDR1 KGHSH, CDR2 LQKENI. Trimming took 3 bases from V and 5 from J, leaving 8 bases between them. The CDR3 reads CASSPGFDEQYF. DNA of the CDR3: TGTGCCAGCTCACCCGGGTTCGACGAGCAGTACTTC.

In this sample, this clonotype turned up many times. The chain joins TRBV15 to TRBJ2-2, with 8 bases matching TRBD2. Germline V gene data show CDR1 as LNHNV and CDR2 as YYDKDF (reference sequence). V lost 6 bases to trimming and J lost 4 bases; unmatched junction nucleotides: 4. The CDR3 spans 14 residues. The CDR3 sequence is CATSGTRITGELFF. The CDR3 coding sequence is TGTGCCACCAGTGGGACTAGGATCACCGGGGAGCTGTTTTTT.

This clonotype was observed at least ten times. The junction departs from germline at one end; a sequencing error may be responsible. The J gene is TRBJ2-5, the V gene TRBV18; D gene unclear. Germline values: CDR1 KGHSH, CDR2 LQKENI. The length of the CDR3 is 12 residues. The CDR3 nucleotides read TGTGCCAGCTCGCCACTCCAAGAGACCCAGTACTTC. It specifies CASSPLQETQYF.

This clonotype came up a few times. The V call is TRBV5-1, the J call TRBJ2-1; no definite D call. The germline V and J ends were trimmed by 1 base and 0 bases, with 8 bases remaining between them. Germline V gene data show CDR1 as SGHRS and CDR2 as YFSETQ. The CDR3 totals 15 residues. The CDR3 nucleotides read TGCGCCAGCAGCTTGACCTTCAGCTCCTACAATGAGCAGTTCTTC. Translation gives CASSLTFSSYNEQFF.

This clonotype was recorded at least ten times. The rearrangement uses TRBV5-1 and TRBJ2-1; D remains unclear. The germline V and J ends were trimmed by 3 bases and 6 bases, with 19 bases remaining between them. From germline, CDR1 is SGHRS and CDR2 YFSETQ. The CDR3 consists of 16 residues. The CDR3, as DNA: TGCGCCAGCAGCTGGACGCCAGTTGATCGATCCAATGAGCAGTTCTTC. It codes for CASSWTPVDRSNEQFF.

This clonotype was detected ten times or more. The chain couples TRBV29-1 to TRBJ2-5; D is undetermined. The germline CDR1 and CDR2 sequences are SQVTM and ANQGSEA. Trimming left V 4 bases short and J 2 bases short, with 5 bases between. This CDR3 has 11 amino acids. CDR3 in DNA: TGCAGCGTTGCCAGGCAAGAGACCCAGTACTTC. Translating gives CSVARQETQYF.

In this sample, this clonotype turned up many times. The chain links TRBV20-1 to TRBJ1-5; D unclear. Per the germline V gene, CDR1 is DFQATT and CDR2 is SNEGSKA (reference sequence). The CDR3 contains 12 residues. Trimming took off 3 bases at V and 0 bases at J, with 3 bases between the two ends. CDR3 in DNA: TGCAGTGCTAGGTATAGCAATCAGCCCCAGCATTTT. Protein product: CSARYSNQPQHF.

The chain joins TRBV12-3 or TRBV12-4 to TRBJ2-1; D uncertain. The CDR3 has 15 amino acids. The V gene lost 3 bases and the J gene lost 3 bases, with 12 bases spanning the gap. The CDR3 DNA reads as TGTGCCAGCAGTTTTGCGGAGAGTGTCTACAATGAGCAGTTCTTC. This sequence encodes CASSFAESVYNEQFF.

There are a few counts of this clonotype. The chain combines TRBV14 with TRBJ2-1; tentatively, D is TRBD1 or TRBD2 (6 bases each). The CDR3 has 16 residues. V was shortened by 1 base and J by 9 bases, with 19 bases between the two germline ends. Looked up from germline, CDR1 is SGHDN and CDR2 is FVKESK. The CDR3 sequence: CASSQGGGTKAPEQFF. In DNA form, the CDR3 reads TGTGCCAGCAGCCAAGGAGGGGGGACAAAAGCTCCTGAGCAGTTCTTC.

This sequence joins TRBV18 and TRBJ1-2; TRBD1 might be the D (6 bases). Germline-derived CDR1 and CDR2 are KGHSH and LQKENI. The V gene lost 4 bases and the J gene lost 4 bases, with 19 bases spanning the gap. CDR3 length equals 16 residues. CDR3 in amino acids: CASSQSSGQSFYGYTF. CDR3 sequence (DNA): TGTGCCAGCTCACAATCTTCAGGACAGAGCTTCTATGGCTACACCTTC.

This clonotype was counted many times. The V gene is TRBV12-3 or TRBV12-4, the J gene TRBJ1-6; 7 bases agree with TRBD1. The CDR3 spans 14 residues. The V gene end was trimmed by 6 bases and the J gene end by 7 bases; junction bases not matched to a gene: 6. The DNA of the CDR3 is TGTGCCAGCAGGGGGGGACAGCTAAATTCACCCCTCCACTTT. Protein: CASRGGQLNSPLHF.

Only a few counts were recorded for this clonotype. The chain links TRBV5-1 to TRBJ2-5; 9 nucleotides agree with TRBD2. Germline assignment: CDR1 SGHRS and CDR2 YFSETQ. This CDR3 is 15 amino acids long. V gave up 1 base and J gave up 4 bases; unmatched junction bases: 5. CDR3 coding DNA: TGCGCCAGCAGCTTGTTTGGCGGGGGGGCAGAGACCCAGTACTTC. Residues: CASSLFGGGAETQYF.

This clonotype was seen many times. This CDR3 reads CSVGRGSRDQYF. CDR3 nucleotide sequence: TGCAGCGTTGGGCGGGGGAGCCGGGACCAGTACTTC. This chain connects TRBV29-1 to TRBJ2-5; 7 positions match TRBD2. The V segment lost 4 bases and the J segment 10 bases; nucleotides outside the gene matches: 9. CDR3 length: 12 residues. Germline CDR1 SQVTM, CDR2 ANQGSEA.

The sample holds a few counts of this clonotype. The rearrangement uses TRBV11-3 and TRBJ2-2; D gene unclear. Trimming took off 4 bases at V and 0 bases at J, with 9 bases between the two ends. The germline V gene encodes CDR1 SGHNT and CDR2 YENEEA. This CDR3 is built from 15 residues. The CDR3 is CASSYGGTNTGELFF. In DNA, the CDR3 is TGTGCCAGCAGCTATGGCGGAACGAACACCGGGGAGCTGTTTTTT.

This clonotype showed up just a few times. The rearrangement links TRBV18 to TRBJ2-7; D is tentatively TRBD1 or TRBD2 (5 bases each). Germline CDR1 and CDR2: KGHSH and LQKENI. The CDR3 length is 18 residues. Trimming shortened V by 6 bases and J by 0 bases, and 24 bases separated the two germline ends. CDR3: CASSPTGLRMTLSYEQYF. Written as DNA, the CDR3 is TGTGCCAGCTCTCCGACGGGGCTTAGAATGACACTCTCCTACGAGCAGTACTTC.

This clonotype came up many times. The CDR3 sequence is CASSALGRNNSPLHF. CDR3 sequence (DNA): TGCGCCAGCAGCGCACTGGGACGGAATAATTCACCCCTCCACTTT. The chain links TRBV5-1 to TRBJ1-6; TRBD1 is a possible D gene (5 bases). The length of the CDR3 is 15 residues. Germline-derived CDR1 and CDR2 are SGHRS and YFSETQ. Trimming removed 4 bases from V and 5 bases from J, with 13 bases in between.

This clonotype was seen only a few times. This chain connects TRBV9 to TRBJ1-1, with 7 bases fitting TRBD1. Germline CDR1 reads SGDLS; CDR2 reads YYNGEE. The V segment lost 0 bases and the J segment 0 bases; nucleotides outside the gene matches: 11. The CDR3 sequence is 18 residues long. For the CDR3, the DNA is TGTGCCAGCAGCGTAGTCGGAGGGGGCCCACGCATGAACACTGAAGCTTTCTTT. Its translation is CASSVVGGGPRMNTEAFF. The full variable domain, its missing parts supplied by reference TRBV9 and TRBJ1-1, is DSGVTQTPKHLITATGQRVTLRCSPRSGDLSVYWYQQSLDQGLQFLIQYYNGEERAKGNILERFSAQQFPDLHSELNLSSLELGDSALYFCASSVVGGGPRMNTEAFFGQGTRLTVV.